A single sample is the source of the 10 T cell receptor beta chains below, sequenced in a study of cytomegalovirus exposure and HLA in healthy donors. Amplification used 60 Vbeta primers and 13 Jbeta primers. Sequencing used immunoSEQ multiplex PCR; TCRdb keeps in-frame clones, though not all of them. The table lists 150,000 or so clones, 81% of them singletons, with 1% to 1.5% in the top ten. Sequencing was performed on PBMCs. The receptors were sampled from a man aged 50 or older in good health and CMV-seropositive.

The sample holds a few counts of this clone. The V gene is TRBV7-2, the J gene TRBJ1-2; 7 bases map to TRBD1. The germline CDR1 and CDR2 sequences are SGHTA and FQGNSA. The CDR3 runs to 14 residues. J lost 3 bases, V lost 5 bases, and 6 bases had no gene match. The CDR3 region has the DNA TGTGCCAGCAGCCCCGGGACAGACTACTATGGCTACACCTTC. The encoded protein is CASSPGTDYYGYTF.

DNA of the CDR3: TGTGCCACCAGCCCCACCCGAGGACAGGGCTCGTTAAGCTCCTACGAGCAGTACTTC. Encoded protein: CATSPTRGQGSLSSYEQYF. The chain recombines TRBV15 with TRBJ2-7; 8 nucleotides match TRBD1. The CDR3 contains 19 residues. The J segment lost 0 bases and the V segment lost 5 bases, leaving 18 bases of the junction unmatched. CDR1 and CDR2 from the germline V gene are LNHNV and YYDKDF (reference sequence).

The rearrangement joins TRBV18 to TRBJ2-7; 9 bases align to TRBD2. CDR1 is KGHSH, CDR2 LQKENI, per germline. Trimming cost V 2 bases and J 4 bases; bases outside gene matches: 9. This CDR3 has 16 amino acids. The CDR3 here is CASSPRGREGLYEQYF. The DNA for the CDR3 is TGTGCCAGCTCACCAAGAGGGCGGGAGGGCCTATACGAGCAGTACTTC.

The chain uses TRBV27 and TRBJ2-3; 7 bases are shared with TRBD2. V shed 7 bases and J 6 bases; nucleotides not matched to a gene: 13. Germline CDR1 is MNHEY and CDR2 is SMNVEV (reference sequence). The CDR3 has 15 amino acids. CDR3 loop: CASKTGGVLADTQYF. In nucleotides, the CDR3 is TGTGCCAGCAAGACTGGGGGGGTCCTCGCCGATACGCAGTATTTT.

The chain links TRBV6-5 to TRBJ2-5, with D possibly TRBD1 on 5 matching bases. The length of the CDR3 is 14 residues. Per the germline V gene, CDR1 is MNHEY and CDR2 is SVGAGI. The V and J ends lost 3 bases and 5 bases respectively, with 13 bases between them. Here the CDR3 reads CASSYKGLGETQYF. The CDR3 nucleotides read TGTGCCAGCAGTTATAAGGGGTTAGGGGAGACCCAGTACTTC.

DNA of the CDR3: TGTGCCAGCGGGACCCGGGACAGGGGTGGTGAAAAACTGTTTTTT. Translating it yields CASGTRDRGGEKLFF. The V gene is TRBV28, the J gene TRBJ1-4; 10 positions match TRBD1. The germline CDR1 and CDR2 sequences are MDHEN and SYDVKM. V was clipped by 8 bases and J by 7 bases; unmatched bases: 10. The CDR3 has 15 residues.

The rearrangement joins TRBV7-3 to TRBJ1-2; 8 bases fit TRBD1. The CDR3 length is 13 residues. Germline assignment: CDR1 SGHTA and CDR2 FQGTGA. V trimming: 8 bases; J trimming: 4 bases; junction bases outside the gene matches: 6. The CDR3 bases are TGTGCCAGCGGGCAAGACAGGGGCTATGGCTACACCTTC. Protein sequence: CASGQDRGYGYTF. Together with reference TRBV7-3 and TRBJ1-2, the CDR3 gives the full variable domain: GAGVSQTPSNKVTEKGKYVELRCDPISGHTALYWYRQSLGQGPEFLIYFQGTGAADDSGLPNDRFFAVRPEGSVSTLKIQRTERGDSAVYLCASGQDRGYGYTFGSGTRLTVV.

V usage is TRBV5-8 and J usage is TRBJ2-7; D remains unclear. CDR3 length equals 12 residues. The germline gives CDR1 SGHTS, CDR2 YDEGEE. The V end lost 4 bases, the J end lost 3 bases, and 8 bases lay between the germline ends. CDR3 protein: CASSLPLYEQYF. As DNA, the CDR3 is TGTGCCAGCAGCCTACCGCTCTACGAGCAGTACTTC.

The chain combines TRBV5-4 with TRBJ1-4, with a weak D call TRBD1 (5 bases). Germline V gene lookup returns CDR1 SGHNT and CDR2 YYREEE (reference sequence). The CDR3 extends over 13 amino acids. Trimming took off 4 bases at V and 2 bases at J, with 6 bases between the two ends. CDR3 amino acids: CASSRGTNEKLFF. In DNA, the CDR3 is TGTGCCAGCAGCCGGGGGACTAATGAAAAACTGTTTTTT.

CDR3 in amino acids: CASSFYTGELFF. CDR3 in DNA: TGTGCCAGCAGCTTCTACACCGGGGAGCTGTTTTTT. The chain has TRBV7-8 and TRBJ2-2; D is unresolved. The CDR3 loop spans 12 amino acids. CDR1 SGHVS and CDR2 FQNEAQ come from the germline V gene. With 3 bases removed from V and 3 bases from J, the gap between germline ends came to 2 bases.